These 28 T cell receptor beta chains were all obtained from the same sample, sequenced in a study of blood T cells in healthy people across ages. It was with a sample-barcoded 5' primer and a J-beta primer mix that a second PCR of roughly 7 to 11 cycles was run. TCRdb reprocessed the 5' RACE reads with MiXCR, giving one entry per CDR3 protein. Of hundreds of thousands of distinct CDR3 sequences detected, more than 40% appear once; the ten largest clones hold around a third. The specimen sequenced was blood. The receptors were sampled from a woman aged 60 to 75 in good health.

CDR3 loop: CASSRQLAGAETQYF. The CDR3 coding sequence is TGTGCCAGCAGCCGCCAGCTAGCGGGAGCAGAGACCCAGTACTTC. The chain recombines TRBV7-2 with TRBJ2-5, with TRBD2 matching 10 bases. Germline V gives CDR1 SGHTA, CDR2 FQGNSA. CDR3 length: 15 residues. V dropped 5 bases and J dropped 4; count of bases not matched to a gene: 7.

V usage is TRBV29-1 and J usage is TRBJ2-7, with 7 bases aligning to TRBD2. The CDR3 totals 16 residues. Germline CDR1 SQVTM, CDR2 ANQGSEA. V dropped 3 bases and J dropped 5; count of bases not matched to a gene: 16. Here the CDR3 reads CSVEGVGRSDRHEQYF. For the CDR3, the DNA is TGCAGCGTTGAGGGCGTCGGGAGGTCAGACAGACACGAGCAGTACTTC.

The gene calls are TRBV12-3 or TRBV12-4 and TRBJ2-1; 8 bases are a match to TRBD1. Trimming cost V 3 bases and J 2 bases; bases outside gene matches: 3. This CDR3 is 15 amino acids long. The CDR3, as DNA: TGTGCCAGCAGTTTCGGACAGGGAACCTACAATGAGCAGTTCTTC. This sequence encodes CASSFGQGTYNEQFF.

V and J are TRBV28 and TRBJ2-1; 9 bases map to TRBD1. Germline values: CDR1 MDHEN, CDR2 SYDVKM. V trimming: 5 bases; J trimming: 13 bases; junction bases outside the gene matches: 18. The CDR3 runs 16 residues. For the CDR3, the DNA is TGTGCCAGCAGTCCCGCCGGGACAGGGAACATGGAGACCCAGTTCTTC. This sequence encodes CASSPAGTGNMETQFF.

The sample holds a few counts of this clonotype. The V and J genes are TRBV5-1 and TRBJ1-2; 9 bases map to TRBD1. V lost 2 bases and J lost 6; bases outside the gene matches: 8. CDR1 is SGHRS, CDR2 YFSETQ, per germline. The CDR3 consists of 15 residues. CDR3 in amino acids: CASSLVPGQGDGYTF. Written as DNA, the CDR3 is TGCGCCAGCAGCTTAGTTCCGGGACAGGGAGATGGCTACACCTTC.

With respect to this clonotype: At one end, the junction sequence differs from germline, possibly due to a read error. CDR3 coding DNA: TGTGCCAGCAGTTCCTTACAGGGGGATAATTCACCCCCCCACTTT. Protein: CASSSLQGDNSPPHF. This chain links TRBV6-6 with TRBJ1-6; 8 bases fit TRBD1. Germline V gene lookup returns CDR1 MNHNY and CDR2 SVGAGI (reference sequence). This CDR3 contains 15 residues.

In this sample, this clonotype turned up a few times. The chain combines TRBV4-2 with TRBJ2-5, with 7 bases aligning to TRBD2. With V trimmed by 4 bases and J by 3 bases, 5 bases remained unmatched. CDR3 length: 14 amino acids. Per germline, CDR1 LGHNA and CDR2 YNFKEQ. The CDR3: CASSLMLAEETQYF. The CDR3 nucleotides read TGTGCCAGCAGCCTCATGCTAGCGGAAGAGACCCAGTACTTC.

The chain couples TRBV7-2 to TRBJ1-2; no clear D. The CDR3 is 14 residues long. Trimming shortened V by 5 bases and J by 4 bases, and 14 bases separated the two germline ends. From germline, CDR1 is SGHTA and CDR2 FQGNSA. This chain's CDR3 is CASSPGGEPYGYTF. In DNA, the CDR3 is TGTGCCAGCAGCCCGGGCGGGGAGCCCTATGGCTACACCTTC. The full variable domain, in which reference TRBV7-2 and TRBJ1-2 provide the parts outside the CDR3, is GAGVSQSPSNKVTEKGKDVELRCDPISGHTALYWYRQSLGQGLEFLIYFQGNSAPDKSGLPSDRFSAERTGGSVSTLTIQRTQQEDSAVYLCASSPGGEPYGYTFGSGTRLTVV.

The V gene is TRBV24-1, the J gene TRBJ2-1; 11 nucleotides match TRBD2. The J call may be incorrect, as the DNA end agrees better with TRBJ2-7. The CDR3 spans 17 residues. Germline V gene data show CDR1 as KGHDR and CDR2 as SFDVKD. The chain's CDR3 is CATSGTLAGGGYNEQYF. The CDR3, as DNA: TGTGCCACCAGTGGTACGCTAGCGGGAGGAGGATACAATGAGCAGTACTTC.

This clonotype was seen a handful of times. The chain combines TRBV5-1 with TRBJ2-5; no firm D call. The germline CDR1 and CDR2 sequences are SGHRS and YFSETQ. This CDR3 region has 12 residues. The ends were cut back, 0 bases at V and 11 bases at J, with 11 bases in the middle. Here the CDR3 reads CASSLGQDEQYF. The CDR3, as DNA: TGCGCCAGCAGCTTGGGGCAAGATGAGCAGTACTTC.

As for this clonotype: Given a much more abundant clone one base away, this may be a read error. The J gene is TRBJ2-7, the V gene TRBV5-6; D not certain. The V gene's germline CDR1 is SGHDT and CDR2 YYEEEE. V was shortened by 4 bases and J by 7 bases, with 15 bases between the two germline ends. The CDR3 length is 13 residues. The CDR3 DNA follows: TGTGCCAGCAGCGTAATCAACCTCAATGAGCAGTACTTC. It yields the protein CASSVINLNEQYF.

In this sample, this clonotype turned up many times. The genes are TRBV28 and TRBJ2-6; no reliable D call. The V gene's germline CDR1 is MDHEN and CDR2 SYDVKM. The CDR3 is 15 amino acids. Trimming took off 7 bases at V and 0 bases at J, with 10 bases between the two ends. The chain's CDR3 is CASIPRTSGANVLTF. The CDR3 nucleotides read TGTGCCAGCATTCCCCGAACCTCTGGGGCCAACGTCCTGACTTTC.

This clonotype was counted only a few times. This sequence joins TRBV10-3 and TRBJ2-1; 8 nucleotides agree with TRBD2. The CDR3 loop spans 13 amino acids. In germline, CDR1 is ENHRY, CDR2 SYGVKD. V shed 6 bases and J 7 bases; nucleotides not matched to a gene: 5. The CDR3 DNA reads TGTGCCATCAGAGGCTTAGCGGGGAATGAGCAGTTCTTC. This codes for CAIRGLAGNEQFF.

This chain joins TRBV6-4 and TRBJ1-1, with D maybe TRBD1 (5 bases). The CDR3 is 13 residues long. Between the trimmed V and J ends, which lost 6 bases and 4 bases, there was a span of 12 bases. CDR1 and CDR2 from the germline V gene are MRHNA and SNTAGT. For the CDR3, the DNA is TGTGCCAGCAGATCCAGGGAAGGCACTGAAGCTTTCTTT. Protein: CASRSREGTEAFF.

CDR3 protein: CSVPPRVGSNYEQYF. The CDR3 nucleotides read TGCAGTGTTCCTCCCCGTGTGGGATCAAACTACGAGCAGTACTTC. The chain carries TRBV20-1 and TRBJ2-7; D is ambiguous. Trimming stripped 7 bases from V and 3 bases from J, with 22 bases between. The CDR3 runs to 15 residues. Germline V gene sequence: CDR1 DFQATT, CDR2 SNEGSKA (reference sequence).

The chain joins TRBV11-2 to TRBJ2-3; 9 nucleotides agree with TRBD2. The J segment lost 5 bases and the V segment lost 5 bases, leaving 11 bases of the junction unmatched. The CDR3 is 16 residues long. CDR1 is SGHAT, CDR2 FQNNGV, per germline. The CDR3 DNA follows: TGTGCCAGCAGCGCCCGCTTTGCGGGAGGGGGAGATACGCAGTATTTT. This sequence encodes CASSARFAGGGDTQYF.

This clonotype was observed a few times. This chain joins TRBV6-5 and TRBJ2-7; TRBD2 aligns across 7 bases. This CDR3 is built from 11 residues. Trimming took 5 bases from V and 12 from J; bases not matched to a gene: 7. CDR1 and CDR2 from the germline V gene are MNHEY and SVGAGI. This chain's CDR3 is CASSEGGIPYF. CDR3 DNA: TGTGCCAGCAGTGAGGGAGGGATTCCGTACTTC.

The chain has TRBV6-6 and TRBJ1-6; the D gene is possibly TRBD1 (5 bases). Trimming removed 5 bases at V and 3 bases at J, with 8 bases between. The CDR3 covers 14 residues. Germline-derived CDR1 and CDR2 are MNHNY and SVGAGI (reference sequence). The CDR3 nucleotides are TGTGCCAGCAGTGGGGCAAGCTATAATTCACCCCTCCACTTT. Translated: CASSGASYNSPLHF.

This chain joins TRBV5-1 and TRBJ2-4, with 8 nucleotides matching TRBD1. The CDR3 loop spans 12 amino acids. V dropped 4 bases and J dropped 13; count of bases not matched to a gene: 7. Germline-derived CDR1 and CDR2 are SGHRS and YFSETQ. CDR3 sequence (DNA): TGCGCCAGCAGCGAAACAGGGGGAGCGCAGTACTTC. The encoded protein is CASSETGGAQYF.

This clonotype has only a few counts. This chain links TRBV5-1 with TRBJ2-5; 12 bases are a match to TRBD2. This CDR3 has 15 residues. V was clipped by 3 bases and J by 4 bases; unmatched bases: 4. The germline CDR1 and CDR2 sequences are SGHRS and YFSETQ. The CDR3 spells CASSYLGLAGETQYF. CDR3 DNA sequence: TGCGCCAGCAGCTACCTGGGACTAGCGGGAGAGACCCAGTACTTC. Full variable domain (rest looked up from reference TRBV5-1 and TRBJ2-5): KAGVTQTPRYLIKTRGQQVTLSCSPISGHRSVSWYQQTPGQGLQFLFEYFSETQRNKGNFPGRFSGRQFSNSRSEMNVSTLELGDSALYLCASSYLGLAGETQYFGPGTRLLVL.

This clonotype was seen more than once but under ten times. The V call is TRBV10-3, the J call TRBJ2-7, with D tentatively TRBD2 (7 bases). This CDR3 has 14 amino acids. The ends were cut back, 3 bases at V and 2 bases at J, with 11 bases in the middle. Germline V CDR1 and CDR2: ENHRY, SYGVKD. CDR3 in DNA: TGTGCCATCAGTGAAGGGGGGGGGGCCTACGAGCAGTACTTC. Encoded protein: CAISEGGGAYEQYF.

The chain combines TRBV6-5 with TRBJ2-3, with a tentative D call TRBD1 (5 bases). V was trimmed by 6 bases and J by 2 bases, leaving 18 bases between them. CDR3 length: 16 residues. CDR1 is MNHEY, CDR2 SVGAGI, per germline. The CDR3 region is CASSPVSKGITDTQYF. The CDR3 DNA is TGTGCCAGCAGCCCCGTTAGTAAGGGGATCACAGATACGCAGTATTTT.

This clonotype appeared once. CDR3 sequence: CASSLTGRLNQPQHF. In DNA, the CDR3 is TGTGCCAGCAGCTTAACAGGGCGTCTCAATCAGCCCCAGCATTTT. The J gene is TRBJ1-5, the V gene TRBV7-2, with D possibly TRBD1 on 6 matching bases. This CDR3 has 15 residues. Per the germline V gene, CDR1 is SGHTA and CDR2 is FQGNSA. The V end lost 2 bases, the J end lost 3 bases, and 11 bases lay between the germline ends.

The rearrangement joins TRBV20-1 to TRBJ1-2; D gene ambiguous. CDR1 and CDR2 from the germline V gene are DFQATT and SNEGSKA (reference sequence). The CDR3 extends over 15 amino acids. Trimming pared 6 bases from V and 6 bases from J, leaving 23 bases between. CDR3 region: CSAVASDWRKNGYTF. The CDR3 DNA sequence: TGCAGTGCCGTGGCGTCAGATTGGAGGAAGAATGGCTACACCTTC.

The J gene is TRBJ2-1, the V gene TRBV3-1; D gene unclear. In germline, CDR1 is LGHDT, CDR2 YNNKEL (reference sequence). There are 12 residues in the CDR3. With 4 bases removed from V and 9 bases from J, the gap between germline ends came to 10 bases. CDR3 amino acids: CASSLKSGEQFF. As DNA, the CDR3 is TGTGCCAGCAGCCTGAAGTCGGGTGAGCAGTTCTTC.

J is TRBJ2-3 and V is TRBV27, with TRBD2 matching over 12 bases. Germline lookup yields CDR1 MNHEY and CDR2 SMNVEV (reference sequence). The trim removed 2 bases at V and 6 bases at J, leaving 6 bases unmatched. This CDR3 region has 16 residues. The CDR3 is CASSLQGLAGLDTQYF. The DNA of the CDR3 is TGTGCCAGCAGTTTACAGGGACTAGCGGGTTTGGATACGCAGTATTTT.

This chain joins TRBV12-3 or TRBV12-4 and TRBJ2-7, with D possibly TRBD1 on 5 matching bases. The CDR3 totals 12 residues. Trimming left V 9 bases short and J 1 base short, with 10 bases between. The CDR3 loop reads CASTDSSYEQYF. CDR3 DNA sequence: TGTGCCAGTACCGACAGTTCCTACGAGCAGTACTTC.

This chain connects TRBV9 to TRBJ2-7; no clear D gene. V lost 4 bases to trimming and J lost 0 bases, with 17 bases between them. CDR3 length equals 16 residues. Per the germline V gene, CDR1 is SGDLS and CDR2 is YYNGEE. This CDR3 reads CASSPTALLSSYEQYF. Written as DNA, the CDR3 is TGTGCCAGCAGCCCTACAGCACTCTTGAGCTCCTACGAGCAGTACTTC. The entire variable domain, with the rest obtained from reference TRBV9 and TRBJ2-7, is as follows: DSGVTQTPKHLITATGQRVTLRCSPRSGDLSVYWYQQSLDQGLQFLIQYYNGEERAKGNILERFSAQQFPDLHSELNLSSLELGDSALYFCASSPTALLSSYEQYFGPGTRLTVT.